Described below is a single T cell receptor (beta chain) sequence and its context. Per the germline V gene, CDR1 is SGDLS and CDR2 is YYNGEE. V was shortened by 4 bases and J by 4 bases, with 9 bases between the two germline ends. CDR3 size: 13 residues. The sample originates from a study of blood T cell repertoires in COVID-19. As for the study in general: The samples span acute and convalescent COVID-19 from the United States, Italy and Spain. PBMCs, B-cell-depleted T cells, or T cells were the source of the cDNA or gDNA that made up the material.

Under the authors' procedure: The authors estimated nucleated cell counts from reference gene primer amplification. Profiled with immunoSEQ multiplex PCR; TCRdb holds only in-frame clones, not every one. That table furnishes V, J and clone size, whereas the DNA furnished D and trimming. The sample includes around 56,000 clones, about 70% of them seen just once. The gene calls are TRBV9 and TRBJ1-3, with D hard to call. This sequence was found in a woman aged 65 to 85 with acute or convalescent COVID-19. What was sequenced was peripheral blood. The CDR3, as DNA: TGTGCCAGCAGCACAAGTCCGGGAAACACCATATATTTT. This translates into CASSTSPGNTIYF. The entire variable domain, with the rest obtained from reference TRBV9 and TRBJ1-3, is as follows: DSGVTQTPKHLITATGQRVTLRCSPRSGDLSVYWYQQSLDQGLQFLIQYYNGEERAKGNILERFSAQQFPDLHSELNLSSLELGDSALYFCASSTSPGNTIYFGEGSWLTVV.